This is a list of T cell receptor beta chains from one sample in a study of neurological immune-mediated disorders. TCRdb processed the 5' RACE reads anew with MiXCR; each CDR3 protein has one entry. The sample shows roughly 32,000 distinct CDR3 sequences, around 6% of them seen only once. Sequencing input: CD4+ T cells from blood. All receptors come from a woman between 50 and 59 years old in good health. CDR3s include the opening cysteine and the closing phenylalanine or tryptophan. The D gene is left open where the match is weak. Clone size is given as how often the clone was seen (once, few, many) or a class if it is expanded.

j_gene,v_gene,abundance,d_gene,CDR3aa,CDR3nt
TRBJ2-7,TRBV12-3/TRBV12-4,many,NA,CASSRTTAYEQYF,TGTGCCAGCAGTCGGACAACCGCCTACGAGCAGTACTTC
TRBJ2-2,TRBV20-1,many,TRBD1,CSARGDRVAGELFF,TGCAGTGCTAGAGGGGACAGGGTGGCCGGGGAGCTGTTTTTT
TRBJ1-1,TRBV12-3/TRBV12-4,many,NA,CASSLGGRVISTEAFF,TGTGCCAGCAGTTTAGGAGGGAGAGTAATTTCCACTGAAGCTTTCTTT
TRBJ1-5,TRBV7-2,many,TRBD1,CASSTQGLSNQPQHF,TGTGCCAGCAGCACACAGGGGTTAAGCAATCAGCCCCAGCATTTT
TRBJ2-2,TRBV11-3,many,TRBD2,CASTRGGRDTGELFF,TGTGCCAGCACCCGAGGCGGGAGGGACACCGGGGAGCTGTTTTTT
TRBJ2-7,TRBV29-1,medium-sized,NA,CSVSRGQGTFGYEQYF,TGCAGCGTCTCACGTGGGCAGGGGACCTTTGGCTACGAGCAGTACTTC
TRBJ2-2,TRBV11-2,many,TRBD1,CASSLQGARTGELFF,TGTGCCAGCAGCCTACAGGGGGCGCGAACCGGGGAGCTGTTTTTT
TRBJ2-3,TRBV4-1,many,NA,CASSQDGAGRTDTQYF,TGCGCCAGCAGCCAAGATGGGGCGGGACGCACAGATACGCAGTATTTT
TRBJ1-2,TRBV20-1,many,TRBD1,CSARDPGQDNGYTF,TGCAGTGCTAGAGATCCGGGACAGGATAATGGCTACACCTTC
TRBJ2-1,TRBV28,many,NA,CASKGGSSYNEQFF,TGTGCCAGCAAGGGGGGGAGCTCCTACAATGAGCAGTTCTTC
TRBJ1-4,TRBV14,many,TRBD1,CASSQRDRGNEKLFF,TGTGCCAGCAGCCAACGGGACAGGGGTAATGAAAAACTGTTTTTT
TRBJ1-2,TRBV20-1,many,NA,CSARAGLHGYTF,TGCAGTGCTAGGGCGGGTCTCCATGGCTACACCTTC
TRBJ1-3,TRBV28,many,NA,CASGTGTYSGNTIYF,TGTGCCAGCGGAACAGGGACCTACTCTGGAAACACCATATATTTT